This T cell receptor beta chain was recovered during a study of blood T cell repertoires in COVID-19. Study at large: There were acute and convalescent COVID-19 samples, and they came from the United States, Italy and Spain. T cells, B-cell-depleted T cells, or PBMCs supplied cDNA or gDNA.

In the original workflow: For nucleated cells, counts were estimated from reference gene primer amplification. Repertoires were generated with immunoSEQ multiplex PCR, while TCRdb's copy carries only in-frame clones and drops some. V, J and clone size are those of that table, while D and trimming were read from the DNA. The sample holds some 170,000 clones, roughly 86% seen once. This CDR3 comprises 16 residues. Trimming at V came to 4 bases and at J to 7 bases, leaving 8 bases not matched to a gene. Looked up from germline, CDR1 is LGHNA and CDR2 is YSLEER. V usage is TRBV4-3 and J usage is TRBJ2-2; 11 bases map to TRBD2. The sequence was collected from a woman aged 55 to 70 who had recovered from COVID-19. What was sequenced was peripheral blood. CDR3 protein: CASSRGTSGLFGELFF. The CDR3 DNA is TGCGCCAGCAGCCGCGGGACTAGCGGTCTGTTCGGGGAGCTGTTTTTT.